One T cell receptor (beta chain) is described in this entry. What it recognizes is unknown. For TCRbeta, the library was prepared with unique molecular identifiers. TCRdb re-analysed the PCR reads in MiXCR, keeping a single row per CDR3 protein. The data hold some 600,000 distinct CDR3 sequences, with over 10% observed a single time. The data were obtained in a study of T-cell reconstitution after alpha-beta-depleted transplantation in children. The study, taken as a whole, reports: The authors attributed T-cell counts and diversity one year after transplant mostly to newly produced T cells. Surviving recipient cells, namely T cells and thymic progenitors, were the source of high day-60 TCRbeta diversity in some patients. Roughly two months post-transplant, alpha-beta T cells reportedly originated from several hundred graft clones that had expanded.

Germline CDR1 is MGHRA and CDR2 is YSYEKL. The CDR3 sequence is 15 residues long. Trimming cost V 0 bases and J 0 bases, with 8 bases left between them. This clonotype was sampled from a male patient younger than 18 who had a stem cell transplant for acute myeloid leukemia, so the T cells may come from the graft donor. Here the sequenced sample was PBMCs, mostly from graft donor cells, taken 360 days after TCRalphabeta/CD19-depleted stem cell transplant. J is TRBJ2-5 and V is TRBV4-1; D is undetermined. The chain's CDR3 is CASSQDTGYQETQYF. DNA of the CDR3: TGCGCCAGCAGCCAAGATACTGGGTACCAAGAGACCCAGTACTTC.